The 25 T cell receptor beta chains given below trace back to one sample, sequenced in a study of shared clonotypes between healthy human individuals. Repertoires were generated with immunoSEQ multiplex PCR, while TCRdb's copy carries only in-frame clones and drops some. The sample records roughly 2.5 million clones, roughly nine tenths being singletons. Sequencing was performed on naive CD4+ T cells sorted from blood. The subset: CD45RA+ positively selected. Every receptor here comes from a young man in good health.

J is TRBJ2-3 and V is TRBV6-1, with 14 bases that match TRBD2. Germline CDR1 MNHNS, CDR2 SASEGT. Unmatched junction bases numbered 7, after V lost 3 bases and J lost 2 bases. The CDR3 extends over 18 amino acids. CDR3 bases: TGTGCCAGCAGTGACCCGGGACTAGCGGGGGCCTTCACAGATACGCAGTATTTT. Its protein product is CASSDPGLAGAFTDTQYF.

The rearrangement uses TRBV5-1 and TRBJ1-4; 12 bases are a match to TRBD1. Germline V gene data show CDR1 as SGHRS and CDR2 as YFSETQ. Trimming removed 4 bases from V and 12 bases from J; junction bases left unmatched: 7. The CDR3 consists of 14 residues. The CDR3 loop is CASSPGTGGRELFF. The CDR3 bases are TGCGCCAGCAGCCCCGGGACAGGGGGCAGGGAACTGTTTTTT.

In its sample, this clone was seen once. The chain recombines TRBV7-9 with TRBJ2-3; D gene uncertain. There are 13 residues in the CDR3. The germline V and J ends were trimmed by 1 base and 14 bases, with 16 bases remaining between them. CDR1 is SEHNR, CDR2 FQNEAQ, per germline (reference sequence). This CDR3 reads CASSLDPPQYPYF. For the CDR3, the DNA is TGTGCCAGCAGCTTAGACCCCCCACAGTATCCGTATTTT.

The gene calls are TRBV2 and TRBJ1-2, with 7 bases identical to TRBD1. With 6 bases clipped from V and 1 base from J, the junction kept 5 bases outside the gene matches. This CDR3 region has 14 residues. Per the germline V gene, CDR1 is SNHLY and CDR2 is FYNNEI. CDR3 coding DNA: TGTGCCAGCAGGCTGACAGGGAATAACTATGGCTACACCTTC. This gives the protein CASRLTGNNYGYTF.

Here the CDR3 reads CASSKGQGSYGYTF. The DNA for the CDR3 is TGTGCCAGCAGTAAAGGACAGGGAAGCTATGGCTACACCTTC. The gene calls are TRBV6-1 and TRBJ1-2; 8 nucleotides match TRBD1. The ends lost 5 bases at V and 4 bases at J; junction bases unmatched: 6. This CDR3 spans 14 amino acids. The germline V gene has CDR1 MNHNS and CDR2 SASEGT.

The gene calls are TRBV10-3 and TRBJ1-1, with D uncertain. The CDR3 runs to 13 residues. Trimming took off 6 bases at V and 3 bases at J, with 11 bases between the two ends. Germline values: CDR1 ENHRY, CDR2 SYGVKD. This CDR3 reads CAIRNRRDTEAFF. In nucleotides, the CDR3 is TGTGCCATCAGAAACCGCCGGGACACTGAAGCTTTCTTT.

The rearrangement joins TRBV19 to TRBJ1-2; TRBD1 matches at 9 bases. CDR3 size: 17 residues. CDR1 LNHDA and CDR2 SQIVND come from the germline V gene (reference sequence). Trimming removed 7 bases from V and 1 base from J; junction bases left unmatched: 13. The CDR3 protein is CASTVNFGTGINYGYTF. The DNA of the CDR3 is TGTGCCAGTACTGTCAATTTCGGGACAGGGATTAACTATGGCTACACCTTC. The variable domain in full, completed from reference TRBV19 and TRBJ1-2, reads DGGITQSPKYLFRKEGQNVTLSCEQNLNHDAMYWYRQDPGQGLRLIYYSQIVNDFQKGDIAEGYSVSREKKESFPLTVTSAQKNPTAFYLCASTVNFGTGINYGYTFGSGTRLTVV.

The chain uses TRBV7-9 and TRBJ1-2, with TRBD1 identical over 8 bases. Germline values: CDR1 SEHNR, CDR2 FQNEAQ (reference sequence). The V and J ends lost 4 bases and 3 bases, in that order; junction bases with no gene match: 10. This CDR3 spans 16 amino acids. The chain's CDR3 is CASSSQGVRSDYGYTF. As DNA, the CDR3 is TGTGCCAGCAGCTCACAGGGGGTTAGATCAGACTATGGCTACACCTTC.

The chain uses TRBV5-1 and TRBJ2-2, with 7 bases fitting TRBD2. CDR1 is SGHRS, CDR2 YFSETQ, per germline. V lost 0 bases to trimming and J lost 4 bases; unmatched junction nucleotides: 9. This CDR3 comprises 17 residues. CDR3 nucleotide sequence: TGCGCCAGCAGCTTGGACGTTGCGGGAGCGAGCACCGGGGAGCTGTTTTTT. Its protein is CASSLDVAGASTGELFF.

The chain is built from TRBV5-1 and TRBJ2-5; 7 bases match TRBD1. After removal of 3 bases from V and 5 bases from J, the junction contained 7 bases not matched to a gene. CDR1 is SGHRS and CDR2 is YFSETQ in the germline V gene. The CDR3 has 14 residues. CDR3 in amino acids: CASSSRQGWETQYF. As DNA, the CDR3 is TGCGCCAGCAGCTCCCGACAGGGCTGGGAGACCCAGTACTTC.

The rearrangement links TRBV4-3 to TRBJ1-1; tentatively, D is TRBD1 (6 bases). V gave up 2 bases and J gave up 0 bases, with 7 bases separating them. CDR3 length equals 14 residues. The germline V gene has CDR1 LGHNA and CDR2 YSLEER. CDR3 DNA sequence: TGCGCCAGCAGCCAAAGGACAGTGAACACTGAAGCTTTCTTT. Residues: CASSQRTVNTEAFF.

The rearrangement links TRBV7-2 to TRBJ2-3; TRBD2 matches at 10 bases. CDR3 length equals 15 residues. J gave up 3 bases and V 4 bases, and 4 bases lay outside the gene matches. Germline loops: CDR1 SGHTA, CDR2 FQGNSA. CDR3 nucleotide sequence: TGTGCCAGCAGCTCGATTAGCGGGAGGACAGATACGCAGTATTTT. It specifies CASSSISGRTDTQYF. The variable domain in full, completed from reference TRBV7-2 and TRBJ2-3, reads GAGVSQSPSNKVTEKGKDVELRCDPISGHTALYWYRQSLGQGLEFLIYFQGNSAPDKSGLPSDRFSAERTGGSVSTLTIQRTQQEDSAVYLCASSSISGRTDTQYFGPGTRLTVL.

Regarding this clone: This sample includes further DNA sequences coding for the same CDR3. V gene TRBV19 combines with J gene TRBJ1-6; no firm D call. Trimming took 7 bases from V and 0 from J, leaving 7 bases between them. CDR1 is LNHDA and CDR2 is SQIVND in the germline V gene (reference sequence). The CDR3 extends over 14 amino acids. The CDR3 DNA sequence: TGTGCCAGTACAATGAGCTCCTATAATTCACCCCTCCACTTT. Translating gives CASTMSSYNSPLHF.

V gene TRBV5-8 combines with J gene TRBJ1-6, with 11 bases matching TRBD1. The CDR3 contains 18 residues. The germline V gene encodes CDR1 SGHTS and CDR2 YDEGEE. J gave up 0 bases and V 7 bases, and 9 bases lay outside the gene matches. DNA for the CDR3: TGTGCCAGCGGAAGGGACAGGGGGATTGGCTCCTATAATTCACCCCTCCACTTT. Protein product: CASGRDRGIGSYNSPLHF.

The chain uses TRBV5-1 and TRBJ1-5; 10 positions agree with TRBD1. The CDR3 has 15 amino acids. Germline V CDR1 and CDR2: SGHRS, YFSETQ. V was pared by 0 bases and J by 7 bases, with 4 bases of the junction left unmatched. The CDR3, as DNA: TGCGCCAGCAGCTTGGACGGACAGGGGGTGCAGCCCCAGCATTTT. Its protein is CASSLDGQGVQPQHF. The full variable domain, in which reference TRBV5-1 and TRBJ1-5 provide the parts outside the CDR3, is KAGVTQTPRYLIKTRGQQVTLSCSPISGHRSVSWYQQTPGQGLQFLFEYFSETQRNKGNFPGRFSGRQFSNSRSEMNVSTLELGDSALYLCASSLDGQGVQPQHFGDGTRLSIL.

The rearrangement links TRBV7-9 to TRBJ2-1; 7 bases map to TRBD2. Germline assignment: CDR1 SEHNR and CDR2 FQNEAQ (reference sequence). The CDR3 covers 15 residues. After removal of 0 bases from V and 15 bases from J, the junction contained 14 bases not matched to a gene. The CDR3 bases are TGTGCCAGCAGCTTAGCGGCGGGAGCCCTTTCCCCTCTGTTCTTC. This codes for CASSLAAGALSPLFF.

This chain uses TRBV30 with TRBJ1-5, with D hard to call. The CDR3 runs to 13 residues. Deletions cut 3 bases from V and 5 bases from J, with 11 bases between. Per the germline V gene, CDR1 is GTSNPN and CDR2 is SVGIG (reference sequence). As DNA, the CDR3 is TGTGCCTGGAGCAAGGACGGATATCAGCCCCAGCATTTT. It is translated as CAWSKDGYQPQHF.

This chain links TRBV5-1 with TRBJ1-1; D is perhaps TRBD1 (5 bases). The CDR3 has 14 residues. V lost 2 bases, J lost 2 bases, and 10 bases lay in between. Germline V lookup: CDR1 SGHRS, CDR2 YFSETQ. This CDR3 reads CASSFIGDNTEAFF. For the CDR3, the DNA is TGCGCCAGCAGCTTTATTGGGGACAACACTGAAGCTTTCTTT.

The chain links TRBV4-1 to TRBJ2-1; 9 bases fit TRBD2. V was clipped by 2 bases and J by 7 bases; unmatched bases: 15. The CDR3 covers 18 residues. Germline CDR1 and CDR2: MGHRA and YSYEKL. CDR3 DNA sequence: TGCGCCAGCAGCCAAAGGGTCTCGCGGGAGGGCCCTCGGAATGAGCAGTTCTTC. Its translation is CASSQRVSREGPRNEQFF.

This clone occurred once. The chain combines TRBV6-5 with TRBJ1-3; a possible D gene is TRBD1 (6 bases). V shed 5 bases and J shed 4 bases, with 12 bases lying between them. CDR1 MNHEY and CDR2 SVGAGI come from the germline V gene. This CDR3 region has 14 residues. Here the CDR3 reads CASSRAGEGNTIYF. CDR3 sequence (DNA): TGTGCCAGCAGTCGGGCAGGGGAAGGAAACACCATATATTTT.

The J gene is TRBJ1-1, the V gene TRBV1; the table's D call, TRBD1, was not checked against the DNA. TRBV1 is assigned pseudogene status. This CDR3 is built from 18 residues. The CDR3 reads CTSSRQDRASSALTEAFF. The CDR3 bases are TGCACCAGCAGCCGTCAGGACAGGGCTTCTTCAGCACTCACTGAAGCTTTCTTT.

This chain connects TRBV5-6 to TRBJ2-7; the match to TRBD2 covers 9 bases. CDR1 and CDR2 (germline): SGHDT, YYEEEE. The CDR3 has 17 residues. The J segment lost 6 bases and the V segment lost 0 bases, leaving 13 bases of the junction unmatched. This CDR3 is CASSLAHRTSVMGEQYF. The CDR3 coding sequence is TGTGCCAGCAGCTTGGCCCACAGGACTAGCGTGATGGGCGAGCAGTACTTC. Based on the CDR3 plus reference TRBV5-6 and TRBJ2-7, the full variable domain is DAGVTQSPTHLIKTRGQQVTLRCSPKSGHDTVSWYQQALGQGPQFIFQYYEEEERQRGNFPDRFSGHQFPNYSSELNVNALLLGDSALYLCASSLAHRTSVMGEQYFGPGTRLTVT.

The V gene is TRBV10-2, the J gene TRBJ2-2; 8 bases match TRBD2. CDR1 is WSHSY, CDR2 SAAADI, per germline. J was trimmed by 3 bases and V by 6 bases; bases with no gene match: 6. The CDR3 has 15 residues. The CDR3 DNA reads as TGCGCCAGCAGGGAAGCGGGAGCGGACACCGGGGAGCTGTTTTTT. Translated, it gives CASREAGADTGELFF.

This clone came up once. Other DNA sequences in the sample encode the same CDR3. The chain links TRBV11-2 to TRBJ2-7; the match to TRBD2 covers 10 bases. This CDR3 contains 16 residues. Germline CDR1 and CDR2: SGHAT and FQNNGV. Trimming cost V 5 bases and J 0 bases; bases outside gene matches: 7. This chain's CDR3 is CASSPLAGGRSYEQYF. CDR3 sequence (DNA): TGTGCCAGCAGCCCGTTAGCGGGAGGCCGCTCCTACGAGCAGTACTTC.

In this sample, this clone turned up a few times. The gene calls are TRBV2 and TRBJ1-5; 9 bases agree with TRBD1. Germline trimming cut 6 bases from V and 12 bases from J; bases unmatched to any gene: 6. Per germline, CDR1 SNHLY and CDR2 FYNNEI. The CDR3 spans 12 residues. CDR3 amino acids: CASSRDRVLQHF. The CDR3 DNA follows: TGTGCCAGCAGCCGGGACAGGGTACTCCAGCATTTT.